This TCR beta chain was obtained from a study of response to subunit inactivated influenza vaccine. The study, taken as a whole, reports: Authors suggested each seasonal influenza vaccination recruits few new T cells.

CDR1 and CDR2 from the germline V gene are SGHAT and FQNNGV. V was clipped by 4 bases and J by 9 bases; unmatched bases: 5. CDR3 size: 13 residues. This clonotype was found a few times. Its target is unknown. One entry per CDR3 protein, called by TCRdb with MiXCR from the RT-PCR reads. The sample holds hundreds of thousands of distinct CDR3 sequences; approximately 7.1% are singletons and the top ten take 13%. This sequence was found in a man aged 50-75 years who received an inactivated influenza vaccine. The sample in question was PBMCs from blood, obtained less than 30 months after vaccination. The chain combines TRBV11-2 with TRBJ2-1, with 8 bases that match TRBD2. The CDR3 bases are TGTGCCAGCAGCTACGGGGGGGCGGGTGAGCAGTTCTTC. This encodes CASSYGGAGEQFF.